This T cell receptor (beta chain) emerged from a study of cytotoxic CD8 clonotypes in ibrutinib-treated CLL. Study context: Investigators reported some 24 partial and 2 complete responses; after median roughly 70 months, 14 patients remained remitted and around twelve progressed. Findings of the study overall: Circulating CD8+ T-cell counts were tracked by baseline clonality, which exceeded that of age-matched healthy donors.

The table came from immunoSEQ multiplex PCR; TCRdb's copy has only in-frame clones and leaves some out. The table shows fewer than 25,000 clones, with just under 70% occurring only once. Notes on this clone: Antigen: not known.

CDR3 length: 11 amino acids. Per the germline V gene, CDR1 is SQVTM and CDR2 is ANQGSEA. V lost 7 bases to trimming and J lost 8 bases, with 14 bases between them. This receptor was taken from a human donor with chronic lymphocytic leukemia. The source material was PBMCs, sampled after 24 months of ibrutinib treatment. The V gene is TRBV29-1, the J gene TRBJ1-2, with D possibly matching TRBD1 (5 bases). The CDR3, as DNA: TGCAGCGCTCTGGGGGGTAGCGGCTACACCTTC. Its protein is CSALGGSGYTF.